This entry describes one T cell receptor beta chain. What it binds is not known. Some clones are missing from TCRdb's copy, which holds only in-frame ones; the method was immunoSEQ multiplex PCR. Counted here are a few hundred thousand clones, approximately 90% occurring once; the ten biggest clones make up more than 10%. The sample belongs to a study of Ad26.COV2.S vaccination and SARS-CoV-2 variants. As for the study in general: Enrollment placed the donor in the COV1001 Ad26.COV2.S trial arm.

Treatment reported: 15 to 20 received Ad26.COV2.S at low or high dose, single or two shots; 5 received placebo; per-sample allocation not given. The study sampled participants on day 63 after the first vaccine or placebo injection. General observations from the study: The breadth of spike-specific CD8+ and CD4+ T cell responses after vaccination was reportedly substantial. Vaccine and placebo groups showed comparable non-spike TCR breadth.

Germline V gene sequence: CDR1 SGHDT, CDR2 YYEEEE. CDR3 length: 16 amino acids. V gave up 1 base and J gave up 6 bases, with 14 bases separating them. The chain joins TRBV5-6 to TRBJ1-6; D is uncertain. This TCR was sampled from a person aged 18-60 years who received the Ad26.COV2.S COVID-19 vaccine or a placebo. The specimen comprised peripheral blood, sampled in a trial of Ad26.COV2.S vaccine versus placebo. Written as DNA, the CDR3 is TGTGCCAGCAGCTTGATGGGAGCTCCATTTAATTCACCCCTCCACTTT. Translated, it gives CASSLMGAPFNSPLHF.